The 4 T cell receptor beta chains below were found in one sample sequenced in a study of CD8+ T cells in alopecia areata. cDNA serving as the sequencing template came from extracted, reverse transcribed RNA. Generated by immunoSEQ multiplex PCR, the TCRdb table keeps only in-frame clones and is missing some. The sample records 200,000 to 250,000 clones, 50% to 60% being singletons. Sequences were derived from CD4+ T cells sorted from blood, sampled at week 0. The source of these receptors is a human donor with alopecia areata.

The rearrangement joins TRBV29-1 to TRBJ1-1; D is unclear. Trimming left V 6 bases short and J 1 base short, with 12 bases between. Germline V gene lookup returns CDR1 SQVTM and CDR2 ANQGSEA. The CDR3 is 13 amino acids. This CDR3 reads CSVGIQQNTEAFF. As DNA, the CDR3 is TGCAGCGTGGGGATACAGCAGAACACTGAAGCTTTCTTT.

V usage is TRBV30 and J usage is TRBJ1-6; D unclear. This CDR3 spans 14 amino acids. Deletions cut 3 bases from V and 1 base from J, with 7 bases between. Germline-derived CDR1 and CDR2 are GTSNPN and SVGIG (reference sequence). The chain's CDR3 is CAWSEGSYNSPLHF. CDR3 bases: TGTGCCTGGAGCGAGGGTTCCTATAATTCACCCCTCCACTTT.

The chain couples TRBV30 to TRBJ2-4; perhaps D is TRBD1 or TRBD2 (6 bases each). The V end was cut by 0 bases, the J end by 3 bases, with 15 bases between. CDR3 length equals 16 residues. Per the germline V gene, CDR1 is GTSNPN and CDR2 is SVGIG (reference sequence). The CDR3 protein is CAWSVSGRGGKNIQYF. In DNA, the CDR3 is TGTGCCTGGAGTGTATCGGGCAGGGGAGGCAAAAACATTCAGTACTTC. Variable domain in full (rest from reference TRBV30 and TRBJ2-4): SQTIHQWPATLVQPVGSPLSLECTVEGTSNPNLYWYRQAAGRGLQLLFYSVGIGQISSEVPQNLSASRPQDRQFILSSKKLLLSDSGFYLCAWSVSGRGGKNIQYFGAGTRLSVL.

This clone has more than one count but fewer than ten. V and J are TRBV7-9 and TRBJ1-5; D may be TRBD1 (6 bases). Germline V CDR1 and CDR2: SEHNR, FQNEAQ (reference sequence). The CDR3 spans 14 residues. Trimming pared 3 bases from V and 5 bases from J, leaving 11 bases between. CDR3 coding DNA: TGTGCCAGCAGCTTGGGACAAACCCATCAGCCCCAGCATTTT. Translation: CASSLGQTHQPQHF.